The clone carrying this TCR beta chain is categorized as medium-sized. The treatment was: skin biopsy from PPD injection site in Mantoux-positive individual. TCR cDNA received a 3' ligated oligonucleotide that carried a UMI. Four PCR rounds used nested alpha and beta constant region primers plus the SP2 primer. MiXCR, run by TCRdb on the UMI-ligation and nested PCR reads, gives a single entry per CDR3 protein. The table includes over 11,000 distinct CDR3 sequences, 4% to 6.5% detected once. The record originates from a study of naive and memory T cell subsets. Germline CDR1 reads KGHSH; CDR2 reads LQKENI. V was trimmed by 7 bases and J by 3 bases, leaving 17 bases between them. This CDR3 comprises 15 residues.

The source was skin, collected from a tuberculin skin test site. V usage is TRBV18 and J usage is TRBJ2-3, with D maybe TRBD1 (6 bases). This receptor was obtained from an adult in good health. DNA for the CDR3: TGTGCCAGCTTTATCGACAGGCTTGATACAGATACGCAGTATTTT. This sequence encodes CASFIDRLDTDTQYF.